This TCR beta chain came from a study of post-analysis software for immune sequencing data. Overall study: The study covered relapsing-remitting, secondary progressive and progressive-relapsing courses of multiple sclerosis. Study-level results: With TRBV5-6, TRBV5-1 and TRBV20-1 included, 5 or 6 TRBV segments were more frequent in patients than in controls.

Concerning this clonotype itself: Antigen: not known.

Germline V gives CDR1 SGHTA, CDR2 FQGNSA. The V end lost 5 bases, the J end lost 7 bases, and 12 bases lay between the germline ends. This CDR3 has 13 amino acids. Unique molecular identifiers featured in each of the TCR beta cDNA libraries. TCRdb re-called the PCR reads through MiXCR, storing one row per CDR3 protein. Here the sample spans roughly 870,000 distinct CDR3 sequences, under 70% being singletons. This sequence was found in a girl aged 10 to 17 with multiple sclerosis. Sequencing used blood. The rearrangement joins TRBV7-2 to TRBJ1-5; D gene unclear. The chain's CDR3 is CASSPSRVQPQHF. The DNA for the CDR3 is TGTGCCAGCAGCCCTTCTAGGGTACAGCCCCAGCATTTT.